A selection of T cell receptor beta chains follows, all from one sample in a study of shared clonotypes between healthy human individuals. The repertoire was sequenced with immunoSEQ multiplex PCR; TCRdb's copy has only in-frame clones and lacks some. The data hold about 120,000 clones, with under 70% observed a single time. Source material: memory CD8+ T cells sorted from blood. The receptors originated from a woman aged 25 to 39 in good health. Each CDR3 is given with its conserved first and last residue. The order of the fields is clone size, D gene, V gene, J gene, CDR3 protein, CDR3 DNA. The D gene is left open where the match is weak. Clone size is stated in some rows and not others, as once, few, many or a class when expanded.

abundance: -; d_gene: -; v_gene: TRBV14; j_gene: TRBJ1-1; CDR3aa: CASSLRSVTEAFF; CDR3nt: TGTGCCAGCAGCCTGAGGTCCGTCACTGAAGCTTTCTTT
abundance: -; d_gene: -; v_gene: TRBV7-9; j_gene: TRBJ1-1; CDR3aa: CASSLVSPLGPEAFF; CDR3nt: TGTGCCAGCAGCTTAGTTTCCCCTTTGGGTCCTGAAGCTTTCTTT
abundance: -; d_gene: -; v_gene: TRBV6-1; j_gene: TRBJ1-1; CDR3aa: CASSEVVGARDTEAFF; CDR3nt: TGTGCCAGCAGTGAAGTAGTAGGGGCCCGGGACACTGAAGCTTTCTTT
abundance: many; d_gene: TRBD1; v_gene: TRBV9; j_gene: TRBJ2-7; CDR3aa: CASSVGQGDSYEQYF; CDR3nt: TGTGCCAGCAGCGTAGGACAGGGGGATTCCTACGAGCAGTACTTC
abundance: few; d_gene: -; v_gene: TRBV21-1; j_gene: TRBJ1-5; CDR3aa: CASSTLTGGLGNQPQHF; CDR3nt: TGTGCCAGCAGCACGCTAACAGGGGGCTTGGGCAATCAGCCCCAGCATTTT
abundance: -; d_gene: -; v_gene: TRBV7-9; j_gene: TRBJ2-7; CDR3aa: CASSSTQRPSVDEQYF; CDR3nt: TGTGCCAGCAGCTCGACCCAGCGACCTAGCGTGGACGAGCAGTACTTC
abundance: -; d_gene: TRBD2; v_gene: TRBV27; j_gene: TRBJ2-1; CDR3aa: CASSPSTSGSREQFF; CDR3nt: TGTGCCAGCAGTCCCTCAACTAGCGGGAGTCGTGAGCAGTTCTTC
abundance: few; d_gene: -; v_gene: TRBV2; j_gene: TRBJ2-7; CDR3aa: CASSYARGRLEQYF; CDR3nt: TGTGCCAGCAGTTACGCCCGGGGGCGTCTCGAGCAGTACTTC
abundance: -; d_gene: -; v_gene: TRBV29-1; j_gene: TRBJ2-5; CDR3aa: CSVEGENLGLQETQYF; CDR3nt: TGCAGCGTTGAAGGCGAAAACCTTGGGCTCCAAGAGACCCAGTACTTC
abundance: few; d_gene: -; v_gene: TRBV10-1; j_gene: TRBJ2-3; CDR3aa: CASTMTPFSTDTQYF; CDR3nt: TGCGCCAGCACTATGACTCCTTTTAGCACAGATACGCAGTATTTT
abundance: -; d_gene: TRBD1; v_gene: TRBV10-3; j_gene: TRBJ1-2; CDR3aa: CAISESETGNYGYTF; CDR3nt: TGTGCCATCAGTGAGTCGGAGACAGGGAACTATGGCTACACCTTC
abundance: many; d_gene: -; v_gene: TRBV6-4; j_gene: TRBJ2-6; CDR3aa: CASSLQGPSGANVLTF; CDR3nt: TGTGCCAGCAGCCTACAGGGCCCCTCTGGGGCCAACGTCCTGACTTTC
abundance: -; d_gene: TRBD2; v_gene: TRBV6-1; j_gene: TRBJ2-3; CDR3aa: CASSEQGGQDTQYF; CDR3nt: TGTGCCAGCAGTGAACAGGGAGGGCAAGATACGCAGTATTTT
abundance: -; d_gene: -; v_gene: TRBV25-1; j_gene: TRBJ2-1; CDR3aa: CASSEPRSYNEQFF; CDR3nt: TGTGCCAGCAGTGAGCCTAGGTCCTACAATGAGCAGTTCTTC
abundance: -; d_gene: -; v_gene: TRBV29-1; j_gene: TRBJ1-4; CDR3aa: CSVEEVRNEKLFF; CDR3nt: TGCAGCGTTGAAGAAGTCCGGAACGAAAAACTGTTTTTT
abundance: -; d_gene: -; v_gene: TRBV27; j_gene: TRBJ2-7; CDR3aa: CASSLFAGSHEQYF; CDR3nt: TGTGCCAGCAGTTTATTTGCGGGGAGCCACGAGCAGTACTTC
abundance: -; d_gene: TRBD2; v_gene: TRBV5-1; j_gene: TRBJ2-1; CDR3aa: CASSLSAGVSVNEQFF; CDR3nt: TGCGCCAGCAGCTTGTCTGCGGGAGTGTCGGTCAATGAGCAGTTCTTC
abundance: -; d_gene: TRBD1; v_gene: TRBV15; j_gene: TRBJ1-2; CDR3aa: CATSLSRGLGYYGYTF; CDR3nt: TGTGCCACCAGCCTCAGCAGGGGGCTCGGATACTATGGCTACACCTTC
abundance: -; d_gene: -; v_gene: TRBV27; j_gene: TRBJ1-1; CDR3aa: CASSNRQEGYTEAFF; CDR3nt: TGTGCCAGCAGTAATAGACAGGAAGGGTACACTGAAGCTTTCTTT
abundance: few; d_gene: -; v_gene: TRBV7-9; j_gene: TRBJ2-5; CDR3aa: CASSRGTAFQETQYF; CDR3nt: TGTGCCAGCAGCCGAGGGACGGCCTTTCAAGAGACCCAGTACTTC
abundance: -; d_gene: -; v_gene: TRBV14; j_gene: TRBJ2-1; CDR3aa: CASSQWGGEQFF; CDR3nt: TGTGCCAGCAGCCAATGGGGGGGCGAGCAGTTCTTC
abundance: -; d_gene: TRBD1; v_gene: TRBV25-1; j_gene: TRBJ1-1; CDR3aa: CASSDKTGGTEAFF; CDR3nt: TGTGCCAGCAGTGACAAAACAGGGGGCACTGAAGCTTTCTTT
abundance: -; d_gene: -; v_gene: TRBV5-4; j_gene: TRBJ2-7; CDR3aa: CASSWGTDYFEQYF; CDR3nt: TGTGCCAGCAGCTGGGGTACTGACTACTTCGAGCAGTACTTC
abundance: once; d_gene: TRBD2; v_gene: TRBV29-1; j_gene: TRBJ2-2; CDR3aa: CSVGGRANTGELFF; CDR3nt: TGCAGCGTTGGTGGGAGGGCGAACACCGGGGAGCTGTTTTTT
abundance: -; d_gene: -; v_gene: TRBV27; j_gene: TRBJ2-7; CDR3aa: CASSPLWGWGELDYEQYF; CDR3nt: TGTGCCAGCAGCCCGTTATGGGGATGGGGGGAGTTGGACTACGAGCAGTACTTC
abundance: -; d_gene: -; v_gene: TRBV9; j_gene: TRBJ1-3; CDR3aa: CASSETAAWGNTIYF; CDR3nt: TGTGCCAGCAGCGAGACAGCCGCGTGGGGAAACACCATATATTTT
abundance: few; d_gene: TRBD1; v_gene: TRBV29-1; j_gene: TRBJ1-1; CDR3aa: CSVGGQGDYGNTEAFF; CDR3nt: TGCAGCGTTGGTGGACAGGGAGACTACGGGAACACTGAAGCTTTCTTT
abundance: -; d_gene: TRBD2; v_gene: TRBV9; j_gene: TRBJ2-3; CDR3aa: CASSPTVAGLSTDTQYF; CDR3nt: TGTGCCAGCAGCCCTACGGTTGCGGGACTAAGCACAGATACGCAGTATTTT
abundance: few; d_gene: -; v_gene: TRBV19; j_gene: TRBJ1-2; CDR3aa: CASSIGFVYGYTF; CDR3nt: TGTGCCAGTAGTATCGGATTCGTCTATGGCTACACCTTC
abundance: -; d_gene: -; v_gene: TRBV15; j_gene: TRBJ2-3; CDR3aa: CATAKYRDSGPTDTQYF; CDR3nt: TGTGCCACCGCGAAATACCGGGACTCGGGACCAACAGATACGCAGTATTTT
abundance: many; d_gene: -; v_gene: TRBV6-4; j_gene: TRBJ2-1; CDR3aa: CASSDSVNEQFF; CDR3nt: TGTGCCAGCAGTGACTCTGTCAATGAGCAGTTCTTC
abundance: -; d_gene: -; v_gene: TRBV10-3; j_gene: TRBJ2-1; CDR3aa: CAAGLRGPYNEQFF; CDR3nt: TGTGCCGCCGGCCTTCGAGGTCCCTACAATGAGCAGTTCTTC
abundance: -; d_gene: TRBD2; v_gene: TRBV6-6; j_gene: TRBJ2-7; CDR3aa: CASTAGGYEQYF; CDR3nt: TGTGCCAGCACAGCGGGGGGCTACGAGCAGTACTTC
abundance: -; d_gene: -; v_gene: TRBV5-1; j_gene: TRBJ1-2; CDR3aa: CASSLYQGPLPIGYGYTF; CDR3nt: TGCGCCAGCAGCTTGTACCAGGGGCCCCTTCCTATTGGCTATGGCTACACCTTC
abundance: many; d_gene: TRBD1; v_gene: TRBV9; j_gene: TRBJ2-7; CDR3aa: CASSGDRGPYEQYF; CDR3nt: TGTGCCAGCAGCGGGGACAGGGGGCCCTACGAGCAGTACTTC
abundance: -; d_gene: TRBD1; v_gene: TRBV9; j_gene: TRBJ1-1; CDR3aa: CASSVTTMTGSEGEAFF; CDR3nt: TGTGCCAGCAGCGTAACTACTATGACAGGGAGTGAGGGTGAAGCTTTCTTT
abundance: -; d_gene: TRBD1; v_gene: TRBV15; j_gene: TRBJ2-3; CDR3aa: CATSKDRGATDTQYF; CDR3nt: TGTGCCACCAGCAAGGACAGGGGGGCCACAGATACGCAGTATTTT
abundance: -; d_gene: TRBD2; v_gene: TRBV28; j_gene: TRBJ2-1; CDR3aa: CASSPGLAGRYNEQFF; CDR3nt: TGTGCCAGCAGTCCGGGTCTAGCGGGAAGATACAATGAGCAGTTCTTC
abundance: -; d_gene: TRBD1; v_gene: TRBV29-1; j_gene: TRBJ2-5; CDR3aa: CSVDEYPGQGAKTQYF; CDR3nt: TGCAGCGTTGACGAATACCCGGGACAGGGGGCGAAGACCCAGTACTTC
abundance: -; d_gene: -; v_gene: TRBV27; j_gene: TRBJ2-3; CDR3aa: CASSYGQADTQYF; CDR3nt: TGTGCCAGCAGTTATGGGCAGGCAGATACGCAGTATTTT
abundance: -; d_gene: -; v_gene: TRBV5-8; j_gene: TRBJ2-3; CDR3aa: CASRPTGLQPTDTQYF; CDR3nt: TGTGCCAGCAGACCTACAGGGTTACAGCCTACAGATACGCAGTATTTT
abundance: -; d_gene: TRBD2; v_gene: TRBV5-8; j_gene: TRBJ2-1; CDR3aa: CASSPKVTSGKDEQFF; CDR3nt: TGTGCCAGCAGCCCGAAGGTGACTAGCGGGAAGGATGAGCAGTTCTTC
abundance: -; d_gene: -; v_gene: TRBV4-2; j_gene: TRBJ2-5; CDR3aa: CASSTLTGTTKETQYF; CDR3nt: TGTGCCAGCAGCACTCTTACCGGGACGACGAAAGAGACCCAGTACTTC
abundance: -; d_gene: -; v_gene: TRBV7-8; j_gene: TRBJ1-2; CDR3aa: CASSSQGPGGYTF; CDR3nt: TGTGCCAGCAGCTCGCAGGGGCCCGGGGGCTACACCTTC
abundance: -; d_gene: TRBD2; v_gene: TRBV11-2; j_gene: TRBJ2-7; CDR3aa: CASSSKRRDYNEQYF; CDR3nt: TGTGCCAGCAGCTCCAAAAGGCGGGACTACAACGAGCAGTACTTC
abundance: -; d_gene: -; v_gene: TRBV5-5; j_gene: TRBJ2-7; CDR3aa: CASSRARAYYEQYF; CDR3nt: TGTGCCAGCAGCCGCGCGCGGGCTTACTACGAGCAGTACTTC
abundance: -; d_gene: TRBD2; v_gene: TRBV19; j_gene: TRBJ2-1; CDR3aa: CASGGAGGPDEQFF; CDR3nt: TGTGCCAGCGGGGGAGCGGGAGGGCCCGATGAGCAGTTCTTC
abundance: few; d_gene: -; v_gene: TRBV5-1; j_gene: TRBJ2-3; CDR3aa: CASSFGSGTDTQYF; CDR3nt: TGCGCCAGCAGCTTCGGGAGTGGGACAGATACGCAGTATTTT
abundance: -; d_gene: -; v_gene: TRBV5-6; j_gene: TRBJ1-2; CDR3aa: CASSRGQRTSNYGYTF; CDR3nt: TGTGCCAGCAGCCGTGGGCAGCGGACCTCTAACTATGGCTACACCTTC
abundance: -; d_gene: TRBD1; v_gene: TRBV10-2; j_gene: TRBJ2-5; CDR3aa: CASRQVGQGVRETQYF; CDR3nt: TGCGCCAGCAGGCAGGTTGGACAGGGGGTCCGGGAGACCCAGTACTTC
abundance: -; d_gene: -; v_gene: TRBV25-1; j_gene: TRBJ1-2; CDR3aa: CASSELGYGYGYTF; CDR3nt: TGTGCCAGCAGTGAACTAGGGTACGGATATGGCTACACCTTC
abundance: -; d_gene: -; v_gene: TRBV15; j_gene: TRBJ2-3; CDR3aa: CATSRGRGVSEDTQYF; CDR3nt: TGTGCCACCAGCAGAGGCAGGGGGGTTAGCGAGGATACGCAGTATTTT
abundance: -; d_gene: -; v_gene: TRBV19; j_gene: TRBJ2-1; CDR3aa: CASSIGGLISGEQFF; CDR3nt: TGTGCCAGTAGTATAGGGGGACTCATAAGCGGTGAGCAGTTCTTC
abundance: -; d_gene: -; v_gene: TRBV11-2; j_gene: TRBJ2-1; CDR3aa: CASSRNRAEQFF; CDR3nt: TGTGCCAGCAGCCGGAACAGGGCTGAGCAGTTCTTC
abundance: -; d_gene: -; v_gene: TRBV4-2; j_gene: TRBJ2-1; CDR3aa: CASSVDELNEQFF; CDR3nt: TGTGCCAGCAGCGTGGACGAGCTCAATGAGCAGTTCTTC
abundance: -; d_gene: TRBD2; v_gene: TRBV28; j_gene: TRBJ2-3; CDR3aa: CASSGLAGGPGRTDTQYF; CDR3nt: TGTGCCAGCAGTGGTCTCGCGGGAGGGCCAGGACGAACAGATACGCAGTATTTT
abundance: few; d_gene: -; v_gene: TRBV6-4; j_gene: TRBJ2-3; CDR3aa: CASQRSAGGTDTQYF; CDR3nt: TGTGCCAGCCAGCGTTCGGCAGGCGGCACAGATACGCAGTATTTT
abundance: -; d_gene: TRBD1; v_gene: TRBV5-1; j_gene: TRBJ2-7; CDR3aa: CASSDPGQYYEQYF; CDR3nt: TGCGCCAGCAGCGACCCGGGACAGTACTACGAGCAGTACTTC
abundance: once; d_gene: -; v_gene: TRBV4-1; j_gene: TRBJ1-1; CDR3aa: CASSQAPGGVAAAFF; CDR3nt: TGCGCCAGCAGCCAGGCTCCGGGGGGCGTAGCGGCAGCTTTCTTT
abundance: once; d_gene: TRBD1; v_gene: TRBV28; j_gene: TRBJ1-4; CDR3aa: CASSFGTGGEKLFF; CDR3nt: TGTGCCAGCAGTTTTGGGACAGGAGGTGAAAAACTGTTTTTT